The sequence of this T cell receptor beta chain was determined in a study of T cell responses to AZD1222 COVID-19 vaccine. General study findings and limits: Nearly half of unique spike-specific TCRs reportedly avoided B.1.351 and B.1.1.7 mutated regions. At 160-218 and 743-854, vaccine-associated CD4 TCRs were dominant, and they spanned spike. A rise in Spike-specific TCR breadth and depth followed two AZD1222 doses. Donors were mostly white British, more females; clonal diversity possibly underestimated.

The germline V gene encodes CDR1 MGHRA and CDR2 YSYEKL. The CDR3 runs to 15 residues. With V trimmed by 3 bases and J by 7 bases, 3 bases remained unmatched. Note on this clone: The antigen is unknown.

Sequenced by immunoSEQ multiplex PCR; TCRdb stores in-frame clones only, minus some. The profile shows around 85,000 clones, almost 90% of them singletons. The specimen was peripheral blood, collected 28 days after the second AZD1222 dose. The gene calls are TRBV4-1 and TRBJ2-2; TRBD2 aligns across 12 bases. The TCR was taken from an adult who received the AZD1222 COVID-19 vaccine. The CDR3 sequence is CASSQTSGGGGELFF. CDR3 DNA: TGCGCCAGCAGCCAGACTAGCGGGGGTGGCGGGGAGCTGTTTTTT.